The TCR beta chain under discussion was sequenced for a study of regulatory T cells in long-lasting Graves disease. Study outcomes and limitations: Persistent Graves' disease cases displayed lower TCR diversity than newly diagnosed ones.

Time point: newly diagnosed GD, antithyroid drugs for less than 3 months. PBMCs provided the RNA from which the TCR library was made. The patients were drawn from one endocrinology department in Xi'an, China. Construction of TCR beta libraries relied on iRepertoire HTBI primers and on Arm-PCR targeting CDR3 regions. TCRdb itself ran the multiplex PCR reads through MiXCR, one entry per CDR3 protein. The sample lists 400,000 to 500,000 distinct CDR3 sequences, 12% to 15% seen once, with roughly 18% in the top ten. This clonotype was recorded at least ten times. The antigen remains unidentified. The sample was also reused in another study, on T cells in Graves' hyperthyroidism and ophthalmopathy. That publication notes: During a first-round RT-PCR of the TCR CDR3, the HTBI primer set was used.

This TCR derives from a woman aged 45-59 years with Graves disease. The material was peripheral blood mononuclear cells (PBMCs), obtained at new diagnosis, from a patient treated with antithyroid drugs.

The CDR3 sequence is CASSSGLGETQYF. For the CDR3, the DNA is TGTGCCAGCAGCTCAGGGTTGGGAGAGACCCAGTACTTC. The V gene is TRBV13, the J gene TRBJ2-5; possible D gene TRBD1, 5 bases. V dropped 4 bases and J dropped 4 bases, with 10 bases sitting between them. Per the germline V gene, CDR1 is PRHDT and CDR2 is FYEKMQ (reference sequence). CDR3 length: 13 residues. Full variable domain (missing parts from reference TRBV13 and TRBJ2-5): AAGVIQSPRHLIKEKRETATLKCYPIPRHDTVYWYQQGPGQDPQFLISFYEKMQSDKGSIPDRFSAQQFSDYHSELNMSSLELGDSALYFCASSSGLGETQYFGPGTRLLVL.